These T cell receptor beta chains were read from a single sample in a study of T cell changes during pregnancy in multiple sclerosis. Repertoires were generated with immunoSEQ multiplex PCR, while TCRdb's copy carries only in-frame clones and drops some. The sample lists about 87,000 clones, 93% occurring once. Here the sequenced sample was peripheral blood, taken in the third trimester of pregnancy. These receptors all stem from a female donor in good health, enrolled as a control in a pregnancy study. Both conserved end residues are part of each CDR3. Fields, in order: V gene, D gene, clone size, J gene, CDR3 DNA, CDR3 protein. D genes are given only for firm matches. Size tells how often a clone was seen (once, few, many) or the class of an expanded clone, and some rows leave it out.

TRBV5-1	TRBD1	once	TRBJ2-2	TGCGCCAGCAGGTCGGGACAGGGGAACACCGGGGAGCTGTTTTTT	CASRSGQGNTGELFF
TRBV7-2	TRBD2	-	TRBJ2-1	TGTGCCAGCAGCGCAACGGGACTAGCGGGAGTCAGCTCCTACAATGAGCAGTTCTTC	CASSATGLAGVSSYNEQFF
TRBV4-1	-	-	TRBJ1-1	TGCGCCAGCAGCCAATCGGACAGTTTTTTCACTGAAGCTTTCTTT	CASSQSDSFFTEAFF
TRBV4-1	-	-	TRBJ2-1	TGCGCCAGCAGCCAAGAAGAGCGACCCAGGGACAATGAGCAGTTCTTC	CASSQEERPRDNEQFF
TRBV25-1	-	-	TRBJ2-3	TGTGCCAGCAGTGAATCGAGGATCCACACAGATACGCAGTATTTT	CASSESRIHTDTQYF
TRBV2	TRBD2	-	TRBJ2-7	TGTGCCAGCAGAACTAGCGGTACATACGAGCAGTACTTC	CASRTSGTYEQYF
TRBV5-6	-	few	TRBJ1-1	TGTGCCAGCAGCTTGGTAGTCGGGGGTGAAGCTTTCTTT	CASSLVVGGEAFF
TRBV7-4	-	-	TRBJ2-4	TGTGCCAGCAGCGTAATTCTAGCCAAAAACATTCAGTACTTC	CASSVILAKNIQYF
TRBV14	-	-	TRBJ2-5	TGTGCCAGCAGTCAGTCGGGGTGGAAAGAGACCCAGTACTTC	CASSQSGWKETQYF
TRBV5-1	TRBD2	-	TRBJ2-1	TGCGCCAGCAGCTTGGGACCCCTAGCGGGGATTTCCAATGAGCAGTTCTTC	CASSLGPLAGISNEQFF
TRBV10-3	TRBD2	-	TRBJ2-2	TGTGCCATCAGTGCGGGAGGAGGGCTGTTTTTT	CAISAGGGLFF
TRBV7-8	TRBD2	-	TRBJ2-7	TGTGCCAGCAGCTTACCCCTAGCGGGAGGGTCCTACGAGCAGTACTTC	CASSLPLAGGSYEQYF
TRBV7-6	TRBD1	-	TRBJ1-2	TGTGCCAGCAGCTTAGTTTCAGGGGGCTATGGCTACACCTTC	CASSLVSGGYGYTF
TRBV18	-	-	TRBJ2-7	TGTGCCAGCTCACCCGGGACCTACGAGCAGTACTTC	CASSPGTYEQYF
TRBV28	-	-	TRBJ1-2	TGTGCCAGCAAGGTACAGGGCGACTATGGCTACACCTTC	CASKVQGDYGYTF
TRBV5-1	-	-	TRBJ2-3	TGCGCCAGCAGCAAGGGGGGGGGACTTTTCACAGATACGCAGTATTTT	CASSKGGGLFTDTQYF
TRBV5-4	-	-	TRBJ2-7	TGTGCCAGCAGCTTGGGGCGGCACGAGCAGTACTTC	CASSLGRHEQYF
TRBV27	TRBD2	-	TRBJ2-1	TGTGCCAGCAGTCCCGGGACTAGCGGGACCCTCGTTTACAATGAGCAGTTCTTC	CASSPGTSGTLVYNEQFF
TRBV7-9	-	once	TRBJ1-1	TGTGCCAGCAGCTGGGGAGGAGGGTATCGGATGAGCACTGAAGCTTTCTTT	CASSWGGGYRMSTEAFF
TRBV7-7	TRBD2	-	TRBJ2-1	TGTGCTAGCAGCTTAGCGGGGGGTCCTGAGCAGTTCTTC	CASSLAGGPEQFF
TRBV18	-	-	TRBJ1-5	TGTGCCAGCTCACCACTAGGGACATTTAATCAGCCCCAGCATTTT	CASSPLGTFNQPQHF
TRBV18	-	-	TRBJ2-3	TGTGCCAGCTCACCAATCGGACAGTCCACAGATACGCAGTATTTT	CASSPIGQSTDTQYF
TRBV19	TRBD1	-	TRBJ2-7	TGTGCCAGTAGTCTTGGGACAGCCCAAGGGGTTGAGCAGTACTTC	CASSLGTAQGVEQYF
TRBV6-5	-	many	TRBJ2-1	TGTGCCAGCAGTTCGGTGGGGGGTTACAATGAGCAGTTCTTC	CASSSVGGYNEQFF
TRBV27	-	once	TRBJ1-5	TGTGCCAGCAGTCCGCTGGGAGGGTTGGGACAGCCCCAGCATTTT	CASSPLGGLGQPQHF
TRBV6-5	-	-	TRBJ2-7	TGTGCCAGCGGGCCACGCCAGGGTGCTGCGCAGTACTTC	CASGPRQGAAQYF
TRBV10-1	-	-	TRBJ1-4	TGCGCCAGCAAGGAGGGGCCGACTAATGAAAAACTGTTTTTT	CASKEGPTNEKLFF
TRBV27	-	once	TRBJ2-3	TGTGCCAGCAGAATAATATCTAGCACAGATACGCAGTATTTT	CASRIISSTDTQYF
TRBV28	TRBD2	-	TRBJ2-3	TGTGCCAGCAGTCCTTGGGGTAGCGGGAGTAGAGATACGCAGTATTTT	CASSPWGSGSRDTQYF
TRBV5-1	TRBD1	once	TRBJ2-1	TGCGCCAGCAGCTTACCGGGACAGGGAAAGGGTGAGCAGTTCTTC	CASSLPGQGKGEQFF
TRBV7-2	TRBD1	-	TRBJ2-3	TGTGCCAGCAGCTTAGGGGGGACAGTATATGGCACAGATACGCAGTATTTT	CASSLGGTVYGTDTQYF
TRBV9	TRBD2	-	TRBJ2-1	TGTGCCAGCAGCTTCCGACTAGCGGGCGAGCAGTTCTTC	CASSFRLAGEQFF
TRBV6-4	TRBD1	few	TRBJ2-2	TGTGCCAGCAGTGCACAGGGGGCCAACGGGGAGCTGTTTTTT	CASSAQGANGELFF
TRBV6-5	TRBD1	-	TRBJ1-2	TGTGCCAGCGGCCAGACAGGGGAAGGCTACACCTTC	CASGQTGEGYTF